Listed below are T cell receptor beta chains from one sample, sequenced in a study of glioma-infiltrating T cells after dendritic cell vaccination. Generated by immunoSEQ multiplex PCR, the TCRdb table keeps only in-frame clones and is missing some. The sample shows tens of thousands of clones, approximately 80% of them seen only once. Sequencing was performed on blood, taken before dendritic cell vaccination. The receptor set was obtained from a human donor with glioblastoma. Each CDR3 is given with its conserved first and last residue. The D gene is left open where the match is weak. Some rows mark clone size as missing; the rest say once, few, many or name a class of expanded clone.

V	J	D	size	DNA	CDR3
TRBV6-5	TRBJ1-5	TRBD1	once	TGTGCCAGCGGGGCAGGGGGCGATGGTCAGCCCCAGCATTTT	CASGAGGDGQPQHF
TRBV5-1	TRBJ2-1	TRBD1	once	TGCGCCAGCAGTTATGGACAGGGGGCGTTCAATGAGCAGTTCTTC	CASSYGQGAFNEQFF
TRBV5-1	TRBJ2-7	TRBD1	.	TGCGCCAGCAGCGCTCAGACAGGGGCCTACGAGCAGTACTTC	CASSAQTGAYEQYF
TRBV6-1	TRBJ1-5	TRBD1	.	TGTGCCAGCAGTGAAGCCGACAGGGGCGCTCAGCCCCAGCATTTT	CASSEADRGAQPQHF
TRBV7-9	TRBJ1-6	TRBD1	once	TGTGCCAGCAGCCCCGACAGGGACGGGAATTCACCCCTCCACTTT	CASSPDRDGNSPLHF
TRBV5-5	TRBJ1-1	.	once	TGTGCCAGCAGCTTGGTGGCGGGTCTGTCCACTGAAGCTTTCTTT	CASSLVAGLSTEAFF
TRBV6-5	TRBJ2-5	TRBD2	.	TGTGCCAGCAGTGCCCTCGGGGGGACCTGGGAGACCCAGTACTTC	CASSALGGTWETQYF
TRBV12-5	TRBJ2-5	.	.	TGTGCTAGTGGTAAAGGGGGCCAAGAGACCCAGTACTTC	CASGKGGQETQYF
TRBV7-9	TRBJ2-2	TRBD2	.	TGTGCCAGCAGCCCCCTCGGGGGGTGGAACACCGGGGAGCTGTTTTTT	CASSPLGGWNTGELFF
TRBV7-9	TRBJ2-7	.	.	TGTGCCAGCAGCCCAGGGTTCTCCTACGAGCAGTACTTC	CASSPGFSYEQYF
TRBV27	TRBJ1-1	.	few	TGTGCCAGCAGCTACAGGGCCCTCACTGAAGCTTTCTTT	CASSYRALTEAFF
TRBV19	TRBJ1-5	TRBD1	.	TGTGCCAGTAGTATAGTCGAGACAGGGGGCTTCCAGCCCCAGCATTTT	CASSIVETGGFQPQHF
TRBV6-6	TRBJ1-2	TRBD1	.	TGTGCCAGCAGTCAAGTAGACAGGGAGCTTGGCTACACCTTC	CASSQVDRELGYTF
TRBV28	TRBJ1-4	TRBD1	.	TGTGCCAGCAGCTCCCCCCCGGGACAGAGTAATGAAAAACTGTTTTTT	CASSSPPGQSNEKLFF
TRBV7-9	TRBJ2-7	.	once	TGTGCCAGCAGCTCCTCGACAGGCTCCTACGAGCAGTACTTC	CASSSSTGSYEQYF
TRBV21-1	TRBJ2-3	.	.	TGTGCCAGCAACTACGGGGTCTTAGAAAATACGCAGTATTTT	CASNYGVLENTQYF
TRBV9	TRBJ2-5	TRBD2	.	TGTGCCAGCAGCGTAGGAAGTAGCGGGGGGGTACAGGAGACCCAGTACTTC	CASSVGSSGGVQETQYF
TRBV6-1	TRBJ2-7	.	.	TGTGCCAGCAGTGAACAGGACAGACCTTTCTACGAGCAGTACTTC	CASSEQDRPFYEQYF
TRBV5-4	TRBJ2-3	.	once	TGTGCCTGGAGGAGGGCTTGGAGCACAGATACGCAGTATTTT	CAWRRAWSTDTQYF
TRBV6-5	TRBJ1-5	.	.	TGTGCCAGCAGTTACTCCGGGGTAGAGCAGCCCCAGCATTTT	CASSYSGVEQPQHF
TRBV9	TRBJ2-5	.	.	TGTGCCAGCAGCGTAGGCGGGAGAAGGGGGGAGACCCAGTACTTC	CASSVGGRRGETQYF
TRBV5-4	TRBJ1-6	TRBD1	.	TGTGCCAGCAGCCTAGCTGGGACAGGGACCAAATCACCCCTCCACTTT	CASSLAGTGTKSPLHF
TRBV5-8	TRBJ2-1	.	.	TGTGCCAGCAGCTTGGCCGGGAGCCAGTTCTTC	CASSLAGSQFF
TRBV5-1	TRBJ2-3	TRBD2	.	TGCGCCAGCAGCTTTCAATGGACTAGCGGGAAAACAGATACGCAGTATTTT	CASSFQWTSGKTDTQYF
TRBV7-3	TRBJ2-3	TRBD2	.	TGTGCCAGCAGCCTCGGACTAGTGGGGTCGGATACGCAGTATTTT	CASSLGLVGSDTQYF
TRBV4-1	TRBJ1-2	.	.	TGCGCCAGCAGCCAAAGGGGTTATGGCTACACCTTC	CASSQRGYGYTF
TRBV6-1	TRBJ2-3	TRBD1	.	TGTGCCAGCAGAGGCAGGGGGTCAACCCCAGATACGCAGTATTTT	CASRGRGSTPDTQYF
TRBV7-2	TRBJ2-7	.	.	TGTGCCAGCAGTCCCACAGGCTACGAGCAGTACTTC	CASSPTGYEQYF
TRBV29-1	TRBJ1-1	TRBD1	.	TGCAGCGTCGCCCTCCGGGGACAGGGGTCCACTGAAGCTTTCTTT	CSVALRGQGSTEAFF
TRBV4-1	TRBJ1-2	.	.	TGCGCCAGCAGCCCGATCCGGGGGGGCCCGGTTCGTCTGACTAACTATGGCTACACCTTC	CASSPIRGGPVRLTNYGYTF